This T cell receptor (beta chain) was found in a study of CD8+CD57+ T cells in acquired aplastic anemia. Study-level information: 3.2 ug was the average amount of DNA from sorted CD4+ and CD8+ cells. Where healthy donors were concerned, CD4+ cells averaged about 10 million reads. Study-wide results and limits: The CD8+ Simpson's diversity of patients and controls was not significantly different. Overlap between patients and controls comprised twenty-nine CD8+ CDR3 sequences.

The CDR3 sequence is 17 residues long. Germline V gene lookup returns CDR1 MNHNS and CDR2 SASEGT. V dropped 6 bases and J dropped 0; count of bases not matched to a gene: 9. Genomic DNA templated the TCR beta VDJ and CDR3 profiling. TCRdb reprocessed the reads via MiXCR and lists one record per CDR3 protein. This table holds about 210,000 distinct CDR3 sequences, 34% found once. This clonotype was found a few times. Its antigen remains unidentified. This receptor was identified in a human donor in good health, serving as a control. The material sequenced was sorted CD4+, CD8+, or CD8+CD57+ T cells (not recorded which) from PBMCs. The J gene is TRBJ2-4, the V gene TRBV6-1, with TRBD1 matching 9 bases. The CDR3 here is CASSPNRGLVAKNIQYF. The CDR3, as DNA: TGTGCCAGCAGCCCGAACAGGGGGCTGGTAGCCAAAAACATTCAGTACTTC.